This entry is about one T cell receptor (beta chain). The V gene lost 5 bases and the J gene lost 9 bases, with 19 bases spanning the gap. Germline CDR1 reads LGHDT; CDR2 reads YNNKEL (reference sequence). This CDR3 is built from 14 residues. The data originate from a study of T-cell memory formation after mild COVID-19. The wider study: TCR clustering was largely donor specific.

In TCRdb, the 5' RACE reads were re-called with MiXCR into one record per CDR3 protein. The sample lists about 150,000 distinct CDR3 sequences, roughly a quarter occurring once. Sequencing input: PBMCs or a T cell subset sorted from them (not recorded which). The chain couples TRBV3-1 to TRBJ2-5; D is undetermined. This receptor was taken from an adult woman who had mild COVID-19 (a few samples of this study predate the infection). Cell type and time point are not known. In nucleotides, the CDR3 is TGTGCCAGCAGCGACTTATCCAAGTTTGGGGCCCAGTACTTC. It yields the protein CASSDLSKFGAQYF.